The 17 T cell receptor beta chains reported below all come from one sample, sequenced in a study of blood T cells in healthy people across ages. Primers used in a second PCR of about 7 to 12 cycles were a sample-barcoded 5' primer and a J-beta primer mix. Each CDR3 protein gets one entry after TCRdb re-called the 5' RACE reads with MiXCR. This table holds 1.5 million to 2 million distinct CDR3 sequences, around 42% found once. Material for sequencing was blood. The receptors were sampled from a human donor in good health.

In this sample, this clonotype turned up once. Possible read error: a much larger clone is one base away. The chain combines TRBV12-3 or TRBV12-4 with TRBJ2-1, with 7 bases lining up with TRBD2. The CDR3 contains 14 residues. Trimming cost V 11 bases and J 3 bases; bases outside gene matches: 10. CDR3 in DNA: TGTGCCGGCAACCCCGGGGGGTTCTACAATGAGCAGTTCTTC. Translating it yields CAGNPGGFYNEQFF.

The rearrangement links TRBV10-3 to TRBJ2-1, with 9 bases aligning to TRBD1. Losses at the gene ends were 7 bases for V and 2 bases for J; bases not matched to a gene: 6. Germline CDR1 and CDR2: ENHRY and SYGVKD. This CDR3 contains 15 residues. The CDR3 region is CAITRTGAPYNEQFF. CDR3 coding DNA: TGTGCCATCACCCGGACAGGGGCCCCCTACAATGAGCAGTTCTTC.

The CDR3 DNA sequence: TGTGCCAGCAGCACCCGGACTAGCGGGTTCACAGATACGCAGTATTTT. It is translated as CASSTRTSGFTDTQYF. This chain connects TRBV11-2 to TRBJ2-3; 11 bases align to TRBD2. CDR3 length: 16 residues. CDR1 and CDR2 from the germline V gene are SGHAT and FQNNGV. J was trimmed by 2 bases and V by 5 bases; bases with no gene match: 6.

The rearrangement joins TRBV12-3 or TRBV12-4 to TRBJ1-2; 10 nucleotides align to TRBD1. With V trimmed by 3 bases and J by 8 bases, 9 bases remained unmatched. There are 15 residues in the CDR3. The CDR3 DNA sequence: TGTGCCAGCAGTTTGAGCATGACAGGGGGCAGCGGCTACACCTTC. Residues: CASSLSMTGGSGYTF.

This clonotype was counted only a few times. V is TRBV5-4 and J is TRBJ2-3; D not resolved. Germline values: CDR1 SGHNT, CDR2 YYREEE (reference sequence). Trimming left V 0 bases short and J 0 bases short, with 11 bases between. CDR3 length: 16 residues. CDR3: CASSLVPDGSTDTQYF. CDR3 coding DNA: TGTGCCAGCAGCTTGGTCCCGGACGGCAGCACAGATACGCAGTATTTT.

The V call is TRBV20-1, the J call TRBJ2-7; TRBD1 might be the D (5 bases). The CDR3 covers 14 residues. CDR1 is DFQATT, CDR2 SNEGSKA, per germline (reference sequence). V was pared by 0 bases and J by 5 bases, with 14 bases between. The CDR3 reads CSAREKGLSHEQYF. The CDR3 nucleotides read TGCAGTGCTAGAGAGAAGGGGCTATCACACGAGCAGTACTTC.

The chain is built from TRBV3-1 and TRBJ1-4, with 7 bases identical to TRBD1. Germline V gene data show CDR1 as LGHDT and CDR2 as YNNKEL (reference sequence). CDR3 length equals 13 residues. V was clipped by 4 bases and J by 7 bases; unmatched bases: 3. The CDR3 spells CASSPGTAEKLFF. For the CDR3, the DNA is TGTGCCAGCAGCCCCGGGACAGCTGAAAAACTGTTTTTT.

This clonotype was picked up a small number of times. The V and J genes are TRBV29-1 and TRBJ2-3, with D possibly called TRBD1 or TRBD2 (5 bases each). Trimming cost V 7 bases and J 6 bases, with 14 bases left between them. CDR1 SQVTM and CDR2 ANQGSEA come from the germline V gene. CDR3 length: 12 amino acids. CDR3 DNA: TGCAGCGCGGGACGGGACGACGATACGCAGTATTTT. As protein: CSAGRDDDTQYF.

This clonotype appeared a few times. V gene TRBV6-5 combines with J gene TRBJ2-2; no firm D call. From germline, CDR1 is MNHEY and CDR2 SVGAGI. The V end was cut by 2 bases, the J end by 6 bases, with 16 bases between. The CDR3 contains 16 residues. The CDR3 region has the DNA TGTGCCAGCAGTTACACTCGGAGAGGACCACCCGGGGAGCTGTTTTTT. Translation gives CASSYTRRGPPGELFF.

CDR3 in DNA: TGTGCCAGCTCACCACGACCTAACTACAATGAGCAGTACTTC. It translates to CASSPRPNYNEQYF. The J gene is TRBJ2-1, the V gene TRBV18, with no clear D. The DNA end is more similar to TRBJ2-7, so the J call may be wrong. CDR1 KGHSH and CDR2 LQKENI come from the germline V gene. The length of the CDR3 is 14 residues.

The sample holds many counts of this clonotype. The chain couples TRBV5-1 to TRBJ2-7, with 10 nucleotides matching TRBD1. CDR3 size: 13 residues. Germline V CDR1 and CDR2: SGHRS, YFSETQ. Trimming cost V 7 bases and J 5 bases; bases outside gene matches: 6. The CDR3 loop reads CASGTGEEDEQYF. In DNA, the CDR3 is TGCGCCAGCGGGACAGGGGAAGAAGACGAGCAGTACTTC.

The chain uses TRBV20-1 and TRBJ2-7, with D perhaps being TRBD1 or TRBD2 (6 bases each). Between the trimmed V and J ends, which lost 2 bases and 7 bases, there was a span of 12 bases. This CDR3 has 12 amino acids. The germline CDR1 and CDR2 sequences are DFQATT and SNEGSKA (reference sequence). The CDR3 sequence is CSARIRGREQYF. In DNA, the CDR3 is TGCAGTGCTAGAATCCGGGGGCGGGAGCAGTACTTC.

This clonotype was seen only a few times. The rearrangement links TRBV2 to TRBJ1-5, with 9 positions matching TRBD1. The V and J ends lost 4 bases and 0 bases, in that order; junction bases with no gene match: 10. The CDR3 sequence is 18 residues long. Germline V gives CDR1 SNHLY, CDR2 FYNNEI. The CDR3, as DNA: TGTGCCAGCAGTGTCAAGTTGGGGACAGGGTCTAGCAATCAGCCCCAGCATTTT. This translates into CASSVKLGTGSSNQPQHF.

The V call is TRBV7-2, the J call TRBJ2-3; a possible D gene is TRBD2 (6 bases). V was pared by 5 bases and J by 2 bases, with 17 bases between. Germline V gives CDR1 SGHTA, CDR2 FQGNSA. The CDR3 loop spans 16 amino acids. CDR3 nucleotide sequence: TGTGCCAGCAGCGACCGTCTGGGACTGATCACAGATACGCAGTATTTT. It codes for CASSDRLGLITDTQYF.

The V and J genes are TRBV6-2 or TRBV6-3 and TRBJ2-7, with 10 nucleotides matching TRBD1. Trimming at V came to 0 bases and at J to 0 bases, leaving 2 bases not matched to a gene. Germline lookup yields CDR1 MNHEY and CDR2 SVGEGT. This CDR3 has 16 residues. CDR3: CASSYSRDRGSYEQYF. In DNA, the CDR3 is TGTGCCAGCAGTTACTCCCGGGACAGGGGCTCCTACGAGCAGTACTTC.

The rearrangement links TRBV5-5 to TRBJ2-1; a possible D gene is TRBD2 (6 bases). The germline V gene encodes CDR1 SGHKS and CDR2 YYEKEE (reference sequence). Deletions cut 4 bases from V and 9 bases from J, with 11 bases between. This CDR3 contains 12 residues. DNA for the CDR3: TGTGCCAGCAGCAGACTAGATAGTGAGCAGTTCTTC. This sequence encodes CASSRLDSEQFF.

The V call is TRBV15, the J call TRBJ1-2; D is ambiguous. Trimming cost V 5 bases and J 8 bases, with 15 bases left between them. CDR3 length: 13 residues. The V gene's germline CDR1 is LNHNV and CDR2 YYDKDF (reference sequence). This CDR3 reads CATSPRQGGGYTF. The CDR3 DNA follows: TGTGCCACCAGCCCTCGTCAAGGCGGAGGCTACACCTTC. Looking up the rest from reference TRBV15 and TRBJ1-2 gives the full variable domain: DAMVIQNPRYQVTQFGKPVTLSCSQTLNHNVMYWYQQKSSQAPKLLFHYYDKDFNNEADTPDNFQSRRPNTSFCFLDIRSPGLGDTAMYLCATSPRQGGGYTFGSGTRLTVV.